This entry features one TCR beta chain sequence. Sequenced by immunoSEQ multiplex PCR; TCRdb stores in-frame clones only, minus some. The sample consists of about 69,000 clones, 88% of them appearing once. This entry belongs to a study of T cell changes during pregnancy in multiple sclerosis. Germline CDR1 is MNHNS and CDR2 is SASEGT. V gave up 5 bases and J gave up 2 bases; unmatched junction bases: 5. The CDR3 length is 14 residues. The J gene is TRBJ2-7, the V gene TRBV6-1, with 8 bases fitting TRBD1. This receptor was identified in a female donor with multiple sclerosis, enrolled in a pregnancy study. The sequencing here drew on peripheral blood, taken before pregnancy. The CDR3 coding sequence is TGTGCCAGCAGTTCCGGGACAGGAACCTACGAGCAGTACTTC. Protein sequence: CASSSGTGTYEQYF.